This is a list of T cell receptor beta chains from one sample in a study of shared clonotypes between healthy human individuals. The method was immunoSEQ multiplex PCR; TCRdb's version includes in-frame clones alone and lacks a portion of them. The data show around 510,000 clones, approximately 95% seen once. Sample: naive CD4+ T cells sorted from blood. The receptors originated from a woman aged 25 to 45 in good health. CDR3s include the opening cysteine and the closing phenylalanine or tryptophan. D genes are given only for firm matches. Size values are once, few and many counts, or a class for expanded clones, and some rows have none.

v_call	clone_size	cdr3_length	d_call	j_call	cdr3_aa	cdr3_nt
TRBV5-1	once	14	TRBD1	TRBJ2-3	CASRGGQVTDTQYF	TGCGCCAGCAGAGGAGGACAGGTCACAGATACGCAGTATTTT
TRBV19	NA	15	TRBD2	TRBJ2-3	CASTPEVAGVDTQYF	TGTGCCAGTACTCCGGAGGTAGCGGGAGTGGATACGCAGTATTTT
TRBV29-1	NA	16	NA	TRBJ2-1	CSVDPRMAGTYGEQFF	TGCAGCGTTGACCCCCGTATGGCAGGGACTTACGGTGAGCAGTTCTTC
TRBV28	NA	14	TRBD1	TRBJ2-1	CASSWGQVVNEQFF	TGTGCCAGCAGTTGGGGACAGGTTGTCAATGAGCAGTTCTTC
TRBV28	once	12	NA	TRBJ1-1	CASSPPLEAAFF	TGTGCCAGCAGTCCCCCCCTCGAAGCAGCTTTCTTT
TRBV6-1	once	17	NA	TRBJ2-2	CASSEPLGARGTGELFF	TGTGCCAGCAGTGAACCACTGGGGGCTAGGGGCACCGGGGAGCTGTTTTTT
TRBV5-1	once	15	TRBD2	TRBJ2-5	CASSISGRGQETQYF	TGCGCCAGCAGCATTAGCGGGAGGGGACAAGAGACCCAGTACTTC
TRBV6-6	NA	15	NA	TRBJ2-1	CATVPRELVGGEQFF	TGTGCCACCGTACCTAGGGAGTTGGTCGGCGGTGAGCAGTTCTTC
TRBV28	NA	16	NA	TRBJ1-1	CASSPQGLPGVTEAFF	TGTGCCAGCAGTCCACAGGGACTTCCAGGGGTCACTGAAGCTTTCTTT
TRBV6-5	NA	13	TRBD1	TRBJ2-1	CASSLDRFNEQFF	TGTGCCAGCAGTTTGGACAGGTTTAATGAGCAGTTCTTC
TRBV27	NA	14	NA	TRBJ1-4	CASASRDGNEKLFF	TGTGCCAGCGCATCCCGGGACGGGAATGAAAAACTGTTTTTT
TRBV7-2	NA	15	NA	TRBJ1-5	CASTLAGGSNQPQHF	TGTGCCAGCACCCTAGCCGGCGGTAGCAATCAGCCCCAGCATTTT
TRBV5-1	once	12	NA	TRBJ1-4	CASSRDGEKLFF	TGCGCCAGCAGCCGGGACGGTGAAAAACTGTTTTTT
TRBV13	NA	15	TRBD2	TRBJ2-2	CASRRTSGSTGELFF	TGTGCCAGCAGACGGACTAGCGGGAGTACCGGGGAGCTGTTTTTT
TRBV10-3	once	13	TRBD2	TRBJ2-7	CAIGTSVHYEQYF	TGTGCCATCGGGACTAGCGTTCACTACGAGCAGTACTTC
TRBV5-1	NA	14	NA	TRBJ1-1	CASSLAEGNTEAFF	TGCGCCAGCAGCTTGGCGGAGGGAAACACTGAAGCTTTCTTT
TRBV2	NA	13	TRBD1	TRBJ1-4	CASRDRVWEKLFF	TGTGCCAGCAGGGACAGGGTTTGGGAAAAACTGTTTTTT
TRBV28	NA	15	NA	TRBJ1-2	CASSSRQARFYGYTF	TGTGCCAGCAGTTCTAGACAGGCAAGATTTTATGGCTACACCTTC
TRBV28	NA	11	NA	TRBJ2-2	CASSLWEELFF	TGTGCCAGCAGTTTATGGGAGGAGCTGTTTTTT
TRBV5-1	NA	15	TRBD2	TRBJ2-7	CAILSGRSLGYEQYF	TGCGCCATCCTTAGCGGGAGAAGCCTGGGATACGAGCAGTACTTC
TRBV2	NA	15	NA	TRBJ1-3	CASSELGVTGNTIYF	TGTGCCAGCAGTGAATTGGGGGTAACTGGAAACACCATATATTTT
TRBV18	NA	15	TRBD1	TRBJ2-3	CASSPTTGTTDTQYF	TGTGCCAGCTCACCAACGACAGGGACCACAGATACGCAGTATTTT
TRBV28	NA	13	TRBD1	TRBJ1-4	CALGGTGTEKLFF	TGTGCACTAGGAGGGACAGGGACTGAAAAACTGTTTTTT
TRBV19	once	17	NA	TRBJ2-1	CASSIKAVRDTYNEQFF	TGTGCCAGTAGTATTAAGGCAGTCAGGGATACCTACAATGAGCAGTTCTTC
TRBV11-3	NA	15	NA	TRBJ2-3	CASSLGGVSTDTQYF	TGTGCCAGCAGCTTAGGGGGGGTGAGCACAGATACGCAGTATTTT
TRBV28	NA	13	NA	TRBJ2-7	CASARTGSYEQYF	TGTGCCAGCGCCCGGACGGGATCCTACGAGCAGTACTTC
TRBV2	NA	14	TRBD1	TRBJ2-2	CASNRQGRAGELFF	TGTGCCAGCAATAGACAGGGGCGGGCCGGGGAGCTGTTTTTT
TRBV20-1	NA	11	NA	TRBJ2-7	CSASRSYEQYF	TGCAGTGCTAGTCGCTCCTACGAGCAGTACTTC
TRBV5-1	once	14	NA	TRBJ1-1	CASSYQGLDTEAFF	TGCGCCAGCAGCTACCAGGGCTTGGACACTGAAGCTTTCTTT
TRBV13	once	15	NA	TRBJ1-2	CASSLVVRRNYGYTF	TGTGCCAGCAGCTTAGTGGTGAGGAGGAACTATGGCTACACCTTC
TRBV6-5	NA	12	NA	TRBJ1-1	CASRRIGTEAFF	TGTGCCAGCAGGAGGATCGGCACTGAAGCTTTCTTT
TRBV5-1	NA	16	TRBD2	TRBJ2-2	CASSLAQGGSTGELFF	TGCGCCAGCAGCTTGGCTCAGGGAGGGTCCACCGGGGAGCTGTTTTTT
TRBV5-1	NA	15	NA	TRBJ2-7	CASSQGRDSHRGQYF	TGCGCCAGCAGCCAGGGCCGGGACTCACATCGGGGGCAGTACTTC
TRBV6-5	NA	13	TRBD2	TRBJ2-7	CASSSLATYEQYF	TGTGCCAGCAGTTCACTAGCGACCTACGAGCAGTACTTC
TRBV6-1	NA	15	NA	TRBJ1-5	CASSVSTGAAQPQHF	TGTGCCAGCAGTGTTTCTACGGGGGCCGCTCAGCCCCAGCATTTT
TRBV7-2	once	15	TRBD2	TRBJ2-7	CASSAGTSGSYEQYF	TGTGCCAGCAGCGCCGGGACTAGCGGGAGCTACGAGCAGTACTTC
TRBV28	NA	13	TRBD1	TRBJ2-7	CATQQGPGYEQYF	TGTGCCACCCAACAGGGGCCAGGTTACGAGCAGTACTTC
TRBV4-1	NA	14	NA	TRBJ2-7	CASSRQVGAYEQYF	TGCGCCAGCAGTAGACAGGTCGGGGCCTACGAGCAGTACTTC
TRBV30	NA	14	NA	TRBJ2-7	CAWSEIGEGNEQYF	TGTGCCTGGAGTGAGATAGGAGAGGGCAACGAGCAGTACTTC
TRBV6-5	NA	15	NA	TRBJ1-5	CASSSEGSLNQPQHF	TGTGCCAGCAGTTCGGAAGGGAGCCTCAATCAGCCCCAGCATTTT
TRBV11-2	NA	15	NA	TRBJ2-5	CASSLGTRAGETQYF	TGTGCCAGCAGCTTAGGGACACGGGCTGGGGAGACCCAGTACTTC
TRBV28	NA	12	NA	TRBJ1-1	CASSLSEGKAFF	TGTGCCAGCAGTTTATCGGAAGGTAAAGCTTTCTTT
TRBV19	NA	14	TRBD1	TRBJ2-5	CASSRTGGRETQYF	TGTGCCAGTAGTAGGACAGGGGGCAGGGAGACCCAGTACTTC
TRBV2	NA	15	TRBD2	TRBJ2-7	CASSDGLAGTHEQYF	TGTGCCAGCAGTGACGGACTAGCGGGGACGCACGAGCAGTACTTC
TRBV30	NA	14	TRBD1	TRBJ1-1	CAWKTGGENTEAFF	TGTGCCTGGAAGACAGGGGGCGAGAACACTGAAGCTTTCTTT
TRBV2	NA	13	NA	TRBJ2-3	CASTGVSTDTQYF	TGTGCCAGCACGGGGGTGAGCACAGATACGCAGTATTTT
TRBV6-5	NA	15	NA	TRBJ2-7	CASSATSTSKYEQYF	TGTGCCAGCAGCGCCACTAGTACTTCAAAATACGAGCAGTACTTC
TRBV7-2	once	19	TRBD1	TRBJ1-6	CASSLNGRGTGRARSPLHF	TGTGCCAGCAGCCTCAACGGGCGCGGGACAGGGAGGGCTCGCTCACCCCTCCACTTT
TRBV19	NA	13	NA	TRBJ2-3	CASKETDTDTQYF	TGTGCCAGTAAGGAGACAGATACAGATACGCAGTATTTT
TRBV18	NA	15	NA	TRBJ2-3	CASSPRLVGGDTQYF	TGTGCCAGCTCACCAAGGCTGGTGGGAGGAGATACGCAGTATTTT
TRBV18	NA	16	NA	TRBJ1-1	CASSPGGIMEYTEAFF	TGTGCCAGCTCACCAGGGGGAATAATGGAGTACACTGAAGCTTTCTTT
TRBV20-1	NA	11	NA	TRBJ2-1	CSAYSGYEQFF	TGCAGTGCTTACAGCGGCTATGAGCAGTTCTTC
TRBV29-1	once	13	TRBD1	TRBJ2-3	CSVRTGNTDTQYF	TGCAGCGTCCGGACAGGAAACACAGATACGCAGTATTTT
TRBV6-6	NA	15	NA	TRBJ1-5	CASSPTAPSNQPQHF	TGTGCCAGCAGCCCGACGGCACCTAGCAATCAGCCCCAGCATTTT
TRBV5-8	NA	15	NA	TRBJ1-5	CASMRTRAGNQPQHF	TGTGCCAGCATGAGAACGAGGGCGGGCAATCAGCCCCAGCATTTT